The 27 T cell receptor beta chains reported below all come from one sample, sequenced in a study of control samples from healthy donors and cancer patients. TCRdb's table, derived via immunoSEQ multiplex PCR, lists solely in-frame clones and lacks some. The sample includes some 120,000 clones, roughly 91% of them seen just once. Input material: blood. Receptor source: a woman aged 65 to 85 in good health.

The chain couples TRBV7-9 to TRBJ1-1; tentative D call: TRBD1 (6 bases). Trimming removed 5 bases at V and 8 bases at J, with 15 bases between. From germline, CDR1 is SEHNR and CDR2 FQNEAQ (reference sequence). The CDR3 spans 13 residues. CDR3 sequence: CASSATGGAEAFF. CDR3 nucleotides: TGTGCCAGCAGCGCCACCGGGGGCGCGGAAGCTTTCTTT.

The chain is built from TRBV6-5 and TRBJ1-2, with D possibly TRBD1 on 5 matching bases. The CDR3 contains 15 residues. V gave up 5 bases and J gave up 6 bases, with 19 bases separating them. The germline gives CDR1 MNHEY, CDR2 SVGAGI. The CDR3 sequence: CASSKGGTGTNGYTF. CDR3 nucleotides: TGTGCCAGCAGTAAGGGAGGAACAGGAACAAATGGCTACACCTTC.

This clone was seen only once. This rearrangement joins TRBV10-3 to TRBJ2-5, with 7 bases fitting TRBD1. V was pared by 4 bases and J by 0 bases, with 5 bases of the junction left unmatched. In germline, CDR1 is ENHRY, CDR2 SYGVKD. The CDR3 spans 15 residues. CDR3 protein: CAISVTGTNQETQYF. The CDR3 coding sequence is TGTGCCATCAGTGTGACAGGGACGAACCAAGAGACCCAGTACTTC.

The chain has TRBV27 and TRBJ1-1, with D maybe TRBD1 (6 bases). The CDR3 runs to 14 residues. CDR1 and CDR2 from the germline V gene are MNHEY and SMNVEV (reference sequence). V was pared by 3 bases and J by 5 bases, with 13 bases between. The CDR3, as DNA: TGTGCCAGCAGTTTCAACGGGGGCCCGACTGAAGCTTTCTTT. It translates to CASSFNGGPTEAFF.

The rearrangement joins TRBV9 to TRBJ2-5; D could derive from TRBD1 or TRBD2 (5 bases each). The ends were cut back, 0 bases at V and 0 bases at J, with 6 bases in the middle. Germline lookup yields CDR1 SGDLS and CDR2 YYNGEE. The CDR3 covers 14 residues. The CDR3 DNA reads TGTGCCAGCAGCGTAGGGGGGAACCAAGAGACCCAGTACTTC. It codes for CASSVGGNQETQYF.

The chain joins TRBV21-1 to TRBJ1-2. TRBV21-1 is a recognized pseudogene. This CDR3 comprises 17 residues. CDR3 nucleotide sequence: TGTGCCAGCAGCTCCGACGGAATAGGGGGGGGACTACGTGGCTACACCTTC. Translated, it gives CASSSDGIGGGLRGYTF.

The genes are TRBV6-6 and TRBJ2-7; D might be TRBD2 (5 bases). The CDR3 is 14 amino acids. Germline-derived CDR1 and CDR2 are MNHNY and SVGAGI (reference sequence). V was cut by 5 bases and J by 3 bases, with 14 bases left in between. The CDR3 nucleotides are TGTGCCAGCAGTGAGGAAATCCGGGGCTACGAGCAGTACTTC. Its translation is CASSEEIRGYEQYF.

In this sample, this clone turned up a few times. The rearrangement uses TRBV5-4 and TRBJ2-7, with no clear D. V was trimmed by 0 bases and J by 5 bases, leaving 15 bases between them. The CDR3 has 15 residues. Germline CDR1 SGHNT, CDR2 YYREEE (reference sequence). The CDR3 bases are TGTGCCAGCAGCTTGGGTGGATCTAGACGGAACGAGCAGTACTTC. Its translation: CASSLGGSRRNEQYF.

The chain carries TRBV4-3 and TRBJ2-3; D is uncertain. The CDR3 spans 13 residues. Germline V gene data show CDR1 as LGHNA and CDR2 as YSLEER. Trimming pared 4 bases from V and 6 bases from J, leaving 11 bases between. CDR3 nucleotides: TGCGCCAGCAGCCGGGTCCTCGGGGATACGCAGTATTTT. Translation: CASSRVLGDTQYF.

The chain employs TRBV7-8 and TRBJ1-5; D unclear. This CDR3 is built from 13 residues. Germline CDR1 and CDR2: SGHVS and FQNEAQ. V dropped 1 base and J dropped 6 bases, with 7 bases sitting between them. Written as DNA, the CDR3 is TGTGCCAGCAGCTTAGAGGAGGGTCAGCCCCAGCATTTT. Translated: CASSLEEGQPQHF.

The chain uses TRBV6-1 and TRBJ2-2, with D perhaps matching TRBD2 (5 bases). Germline-derived CDR1 and CDR2 are MNHNS and SASEGT. The CDR3 runs 16 residues. V dropped 3 bases and J dropped 6 bases, with 17 bases sitting between them. CDR3 protein: CASSDPPSGLSGELFF. For the CDR3, the DNA is TGTGCCAGCAGTGACCCCCCCTCGGGGTTGTCCGGGGAGCTGTTTTTT.

This clone has only a few counts. This CDR3 is CASSLDRAYGYTF. For the CDR3, the DNA is TGTGCCAGCAGCCTAGACAGGGCCTATGGCTACACCTTC. The rearrangement links TRBV3-1 (or the pseudogene TRBV3-2) to TRBJ1-2, with TRBD1 identical over 7 bases. Germline assignment: CDR1 LGHDT and CDR2 YNNKEL (reference sequence). The CDR3 runs 13 residues. V lost 4 bases and J lost 4; bases outside the gene matches: 3.

The CDR3 nucleotides are TGTGCCAGCAGACGAGGCGGGCCTAACACTGAAGCTTTCTTT. Its protein is CASRRGGPNTEAFF. The chain employs TRBV27 and TRBJ1-1; no clear D. Germline V gene lookup returns CDR1 MNHEY and CDR2 SMNVEV (reference sequence). The CDR3 is 14 amino acids. V was shortened by 6 bases and J by 2 bases, with 13 bases between the two germline ends.

The rearrangement joins TRBV7-9 to TRBJ1-6, with D maybe TRBD1 (6 bases). Germline V CDR1 and CDR2: SEHNR, FQNEAQ (reference sequence). V was pared by 0 bases and J by 8 bases, with 11 bases between. The CDR3 spans 15 residues. The CDR3 reads CASSLAETGYSPLHF. In DNA, the CDR3 is TGTGCCAGCAGCTTAGCGGAGACAGGATATTCACCCCTCCACTTT.

The genes are TRBV3-1 (or the pseudogene TRBV3-2) and TRBJ1-2; D gene uncertain. CDR3 length: 12 amino acids. From germline, CDR1 is LGHDT and CDR2 YNNKEL (reference sequence). V gave up 4 bases and J gave up 6 bases, with 9 bases separating them. CDR3 coding DNA: TGTGCCAGCAGCCTGTGGGGTGATGGCTACACCTTC. Translation gives CASSLWGDGYTF.

The genes are TRBV6-5 and TRBJ1-2; D not certain. V was trimmed by 6 bases and J by 8 bases, leaving 10 bases between them. Germline V lookup: CDR1 MNHEY, CDR2 SVGAGI. The CDR3 is 11 residues long. CDR3 sequence (DNA): TGTGCCAGCAGCTCGTCCCGCGGCTACACCTTC. It is translated as CASSSSRGYTF.

The chain couples TRBV29-1 to TRBJ2-3, with TRBD2 identical over 10 bases. Germline CDR1 and CDR2: SQVTM and ANQGSEA. The CDR3 has 15 residues. With 4 bases clipped from V and 0 bases from J, the junction kept 4 bases outside the gene matches. CDR3 nucleotide sequence: TGCAGCGTTGCTAGCGGGGGTTCTAGCACAGATACGCAGTATTTT. Encoded protein: CSVASGGSSTDTQYF.

The chain has TRBV4-1 and TRBJ1-1, with D unclear. CDR3 length: 13 amino acids. V lost 4 bases and J 3 bases, leaving 9 bases between the germline ends. The germline V gene has CDR1 MGHRA and CDR2 YSYEKL. CDR3 sequence: CASSRTADTEAFF. The CDR3, as DNA: TGCGCCAGCAGCCGTACAGCTGACACTGAAGCTTTCTTT.

The V and J genes are TRBV6-2 or TRBV6-3 and TRBJ1-5; TRBD1 agrees at 7 bases. The length of the CDR3 is 15 residues. Germline trimming cut 3 bases from V and 6 bases from J; bases unmatched to any gene: 8. Germline loops: CDR1 MNHEY, CDR2 SVGEGT. The CDR3 sequence is CASSYPRDSTQPQHF. In DNA form, the CDR3 reads TGTGCCAGCAGTTATCCCCGGGACAGTACTCAGCCCCAGCATTTT.

The rearrangement links TRBV6-5 to TRBJ2-7; 7 bases agree with TRBD1. The CDR3 covers 15 residues. After removal of 2 bases from V and 3 bases from J, the junction contained 7 bases not matched to a gene. The V gene's germline CDR1 is MNHEY and CDR2 SVGAGI. The DNA for the CDR3 is TGTGCCAGCAGTTACGTGGGACAGACCGGCTACGAGCAGTACTTC. It codes for CASSYVGQTGYEQYF.

CDR3 coding DNA: TGTGCCAGCAGTTACTCGTATAGGGCCGATGCCGAGCAGTACTTC. It yields the protein CASSYSYRADAEQYF. This chain joins TRBV6-5 and TRBJ2-7; no clear D gene. This CDR3 comprises 15 residues. The V and J ends lost 0 bases and 6 bases respectively, with 15 bases between them. Per the germline V gene, CDR1 is MNHEY and CDR2 is SVGAGI.

The J gene is TRBJ2-1, the V gene TRBV6-2 or TRBV6-3, with D possibly matching TRBD2 (5 bases). V gave up 2 bases and J gave up 5 bases, with 10 bases separating them. Germline CDR1 and CDR2: MNHEY and SVGEGT. The CDR3 loop spans 14 amino acids. The DNA for the CDR3 is TGTGCCAGCAGTTACGCCGCGGGTAACAATGAGCAGTTCTTC. Translated, it gives CASSYAAGNNEQFF.

The chain joins TRBV11-2 to TRBJ1-2; D is ambiguous. This CDR3 comprises 13 residues. Per germline, CDR1 SGHAT and CDR2 FQNNGV. V lost 0 bases to trimming and J lost 5 bases, with 7 bases between them. The CDR3 DNA sequence: TGTGCCAGCAGCTTAGATCTCCAGTATGGCTACACCTTC. Amino acids: CASSLDLQYGYTF. The full variable domain, completed using reference TRBV11-2 and TRBJ1-2, is EAGVAQSPRYKIIEKRQSVAFWCNPISGHATLYWYQQILGQGPKLLIQFQNNGVVDDSQLPKDRFSAERLKGVDSTLKIQPAKLEDSAVYLCASSLDLQYGYTFGSGTRLTVV.

This sequence joins TRBV15 and TRBJ1-4; weak D call: TRBD1 (6 bases). The CDR3 runs to 16 residues. The germline gives CDR1 LNHNV, CDR2 YYDKDF (reference sequence). Trimming cost V 2 bases and J 2 bases, with 12 bases left between them. The DNA of the CDR3 is TGTGCCACCAGCAGAACCCCACAGGGCACTAATGAAAAACTGTTTTTT. Protein sequence: CATSRTPQGTNEKLFF.

The chain employs TRBV6-2 or TRBV6-3 and TRBJ2-2; TRBD2 matches at 7 bases. The CDR3 loop spans 18 amino acids. CDR1 is MNHEY and CDR2 is SVGEGT in the germline V gene. V was pared by 3 bases and J by 1 base, with 11 bases of the junction left unmatched. The CDR3 nucleotides read TGTGCCAGCAGTTATGGTGTCGGGCTAGCGGTGAACACCGGGGAGCTGTTTTTT. Translated: CASSYGVGLAVNTGELFF.

This sequence joins TRBV18 and TRBJ1-4; a possible D gene is TRBD1 (5 bases). The CDR3 spans 17 residues. The ends were cut back, 3 bases at V and 8 bases at J, with 22 bases in the middle. Germline CDR1 is KGHSH and CDR2 is LQKENI. The CDR3 DNA reads as TGTGCCAGCTCACCCCAGCAGGGCCGGTCCATTGCGGAAAAACTGTTTTTT. It yields the protein CASSPQQGRSIAEKLFF.

This sequence joins TRBV5-1 and TRBJ2-3; no clear D gene. The CDR3 spans 13 residues. V lost 1 base, J lost 4 bases, and 7 bases lay in between. CDR1 is SGHRS, CDR2 YFSETQ, per germline. The CDR3 DNA sequence: TGCGCCAGCAGCTTGATATCGGCAGATACGCAGTATTTT. Protein product: CASSLISADTQYF.